This T cell receptor (beta chain) originates from a study of blood T cell repertoires in COVID-19. Overall study context: The United States, Italy and Spain provided the acute and convalescent COVID-19 samples. T cells, B-cell-depleted T cells, or PBMCs provided the cDNA or gDNA that served as material.

Per the original methods: Amplification with reference gene primers provided the estimates of nucleated cell counts. Repertoires were generated with immunoSEQ multiplex PCR, while TCRdb's copy carries only in-frame clones and drops some. V, J and clone size are those of that table, while D and trimming were read from the DNA. The sample gives 270,000 or so clones, around 86% of which show up once; 2.5% to 3% is in the top ten. Germline CDR1 MNHEY, CDR2 SVGEGT. The CDR3 runs to 13 residues. V was clipped by 4 bases and J by 8 bases, with 14 bases between them. Sequencing was done on a sample of peripheral blood. The chain combines TRBV6-2 or TRBV6-3 with TRBJ1-2; the D is unclear. This sequence originates from a woman between 25 and 40 years old with active or convalescent COVID-19. The CDR3 sequence: CASSSLGPGGYTF. CDR3 DNA: TGTGCCAGCAGTTCACTAGGGCCGGGGGGCTACACCTTC.